This passage covers 28 T cell receptor beta chains from one sample sequenced in a study of regulatory T cells in long-lasting Graves disease. Sequencing libraries for TCR beta were prepared with iRepertoire HTBI primers and Arm-PCR of CDR3 regions. TCRdb redid the calling of the multiplex PCR reads with MiXCR, one entry per CDR3 protein. There are a few hundred thousand distinct CDR3 sequences in the sample; 20% to 25% occur only once, and approximately 26% lies in the top ten. The time point was: persistent/refractory GD, antithyroid drugs over 5 years with positive TRAb. PBMC-derived RNA was used for the TCR library. The specimen comprised peripheral blood mononuclear cells (PBMCs), sampled when the disease was refractory, from a patient treated with antithyroid drugs. These receptors came from a female donor with Graves disease.

This clonotype showed up many times. This chain joins TRBV6-5 and TRBJ2-7; possible D gene TRBD1, 6 bases. This CDR3 spans 14 amino acids. Germline CDR1 is MNHEY and CDR2 is SVGAGI. V was clipped by 6 bases and J by 12 bases, with 24 bases between them. CDR3 DNA sequence: TGTGCCAGCAGCTACCGGGACAACCCTCGTTCGTCGTACTTC. Translation: CASSYRDNPRSSYF.

The CDR3 DNA is TGTGCCAGTAGATCGGGGGACAGGGGGCTGAGCAATCAGCCCCAGCATTTT. It is translated as CASRSGDRGLSNQPQHF. This chain links TRBV19 with TRBJ1-5, with TRBD1 matching 12 bases. In germline, CDR1 is LNHDA, CDR2 SQIVND (reference sequence). V lost 6 bases and J lost 1; bases outside the gene matches: 7. The CDR3 is 17 residues long.

This clonotype was picked up many times. The rearrangement joins TRBV12-3 or TRBV12-4 to TRBJ1-1, with D uncertain. V was clipped by 6 bases and J by 0 bases, with 5 bases between them. CDR3 length: 12 residues. For the CDR3, the DNA is TGTGCCAGCAGCATCATGAACACTGAAGCTTTCTTT. This sequence encodes CASSIMNTEAFF.

The rearrangement links TRBV7-9 to TRBJ2-3, with 7 bases aligning to TRBD1. Per the germline V gene, CDR1 is SEHNR and CDR2 is FQNEAQ (reference sequence). The V and J ends lost 5 bases and 5 bases, in that order; junction bases with no gene match: 10. The CDR3 runs 15 residues. In nucleotides, the CDR3 is TGTGCCAGCAGCATACCAGGGGGATTTAGAGATACGCAGTATTTT. Its protein is CASSIPGGFRDTQYF.

This clonotype was detected a few times. V is TRBV10-3 and J is TRBJ1-3; no definite D call. The CDR3 runs 16 residues. The V end was cut by 10 bases, the J end by 0 bases, with 19 bases between. Per germline, CDR1 ENHRY and CDR2 SYGVKD. The CDR3 bases are TGTGCCACCCGAAGGGCGGGGAAGGGCTCTGGAAACACCATATATTTT. Protein sequence: CATRRAGKGSGNTIYF.

This clonotype has ten or more counts. V and J are TRBV20-1 and TRBJ2-5, with a weak D call TRBD1 (6 bases). Trimming left V 6 bases short and J 5 bases short, with 16 bases between. Per the germline V gene, CDR1 is DFQATT and CDR2 is SNEGSKA (reference sequence). This CDR3 has 13 amino acids. CDR3 residues: CSAEIRGEETQYF. Written as DNA, the CDR3 is TGCAGTGCAGAAATCAGGGGTGAGGAGACCCAGTACTTC.

The chain uses TRBV14 and TRBJ2-7; D unresolved. The CDR3 is 11 residues long. Germline lookup yields CDR1 SGHDN and CDR2 FVKESK. V lost 1 base to trimming and J lost 7 bases, with 5 bases between them. The CDR3 region is CASSQAREQYF. The CDR3 DNA reads as TGTGCCAGCAGCCAAGCCCGGGAGCAGTACTTC.

About this clonotype: An end of the junction does not agree with germline; a read error may underlie this. The J gene is TRBJ1-5, the V gene TRBV6-9, with D uncertain. This CDR3 region has 12 residues. From germline, CDR1 is MNHGY and CDR2 SVAAGI. The CDR3 is CAGSYPPQPQHF. The CDR3 DNA is TGTGCCGGCAGTTATCCGCCCCAGCCCCAGCATTTT.

V is TRBV9 and J is TRBJ2-7; 10 bases match TRBD1. Germline CDR1 reads SGDLS; CDR2 reads YYNGEE. V lost 3 bases and J lost 4; bases outside the gene matches: 10. The CDR3 loop spans 16 amino acids. In nucleotides, the CDR3 is TGTGCCAGCAGCGCTGGGTGGGGACAGGGGATGTACGAGCAGTACTTC. Protein product: CASSAGWGQGMYEQYF.

This clonotype occurred a few times. The chain is built from TRBV7-2 and TRBJ2-5; TRBD1 or TRBD2 may be the D gene (5 bases each). Trimming took 1 base from V and 6 from J, leaving 15 bases between them. Germline V gene data show CDR1 as SGHTA and CDR2 as FQGNSA. CDR3 length equals 15 residues. DNA for the CDR3: TGTGCCAGCAGCTTAGGTTCCGTGGGGGTACAGACCCAGTACTTC. As protein: CASSLGSVGVQTQYF.

The chain carries TRBV30 and TRBJ1-2; D unclear. This CDR3 contains 13 residues. V was clipped by 3 bases and J by 0 bases, with 8 bases between them. CDR1 and CDR2 (germline): GTSNPN, SVGIG (reference sequence). In DNA, the CDR3 is TGTGCCTGGAGAAGGCTGGCTAACTATGGCTACACCTTC. Translation: CAWRRLANYGYTF.

This clonotype was observed a handful of times. The chain uses TRBV20-1 and TRBJ2-7; D not certain. The length of the CDR3 is 12 residues. In germline, CDR1 is DFQATT, CDR2 SNEGSKA (reference sequence). The V gene lost 3 bases and the J gene lost 2 bases, with 8 bases spanning the gap. The CDR3 DNA is TGCAGTGCTAGCGAGACAACCTACGAGCAGTACTTC. Protein sequence: CSASETTYEQYF.

The chain uses TRBV13 and TRBJ2-7; possible D gene TRBD1, 6 bases. CDR3 length: 16 amino acids. Germline CDR1 is PRHDT and CDR2 is FYEKMQ (reference sequence). The germline V and J ends were trimmed by 4 bases and 1 base, with 17 bases remaining between them. The CDR3 DNA reads TGTGCCAGCAGCTCCGATACATGGACAGAGTCCTACGAGCAGTACTTC. Translation: CASSSDTWTESYEQYF. Full variable domain (missing parts from reference TRBV13 and TRBJ2-7): AAGVIQSPRHLIKEKRETATLKCYPIPRHDTVYWYQQGPGQDPQFLISFYEKMQSDKGSIPDRFSAQQFSDYHSELNMSSLELGDSALYFCASSSDTWTESYEQYFGPGTRLTVT.

This clonotype was recorded many times. The chain recombines TRBV18 with TRBJ2-4; D not certain. The CDR3 has 15 amino acids. CDR1 is KGHSH, CDR2 LQKENI, per germline. V was clipped by 3 bases and J by 4 bases, with 13 bases between them. The CDR3 sequence is CASSPTRGPKNIQYF. Here the CDR3 DNA reads TGTGCCAGCTCACCTACCCGTGGGCCGAAAAACATTCAGTACTTC. Filled out from reference TRBV18 and TRBJ2-4, the complete variable domain reads NAGVMQNPRHLVRRRGQEARLRCSPMKGHSHVYWYRQLPEEGLKFMVYLQKENIIDESGMPKERFSAEFPKEGPSILRIQQVVRGDSAAYFCASSPTRGPKNIQYFGAGTRLSVL.

This chain links TRBV7-3 with TRBJ2-2, with a weak D call TRBD1 (5 bases). Deletions cut 4 bases from V and 4 bases from J, with 10 bases between. Germline loops: CDR1 SGHTA, CDR2 FQGTGA. The length of the CDR3 is 14 residues. The CDR3 bases are TGTGCCAGCAGCTCCAGGGTCGGCACCGGGGAGCTGTTTTTT. Translation gives CASSSRVGTGELFF.

The genes are TRBV4-1 and TRBJ2-5, with 11 nucleotides matching TRBD2. The CDR3 length is 16 residues. CDR1 is MGHRA, CDR2 YSYEKL, per germline. The ends lost 1 base at V and 2 bases at J; junction bases unmatched: 3. CDR3 in amino acids: CASSQVGTSGQETQYF. CDR3 DNA: TGCGCCAGCAGCCAAGTTGGGACTAGCGGACAAGAGACCCAGTACTTC.

Here the CDR3 reads CASSAGQGGLPKNIQYF. CDR3 in DNA: TGTGCCAGCAGCGCAGGACAGGGTGGTTTACCCAAAAACATTCAGTACTTC. The chain joins TRBV13 to TRBJ2-4, with TRBD1 matching 8 bases. V shed 5 bases and J 2 bases; nucleotides not matched to a gene: 11. This CDR3 spans 17 amino acids. In germline, CDR1 is PRHDT, CDR2 FYEKMQ (reference sequence). The variable domain in full, completed from reference TRBV13 and TRBJ2-4, reads AAGVIQSPRHLIKEKRETATLKCYPIPRHDTVYWYQQGPGQDPQFLISFYEKMQSDKGSIPDRFSAQQFSDYHSELNMSSLELGDSALYFCASSAGQGGLPKNIQYFGAGTRLSVL.

There are many counts of this clonotype. The chain uses TRBV3-1 and TRBJ1-1; D call uncertain. The length of the CDR3 is 13 residues. In germline, CDR1 is LGHDT, CDR2 YNNKEL (reference sequence). Between the trimmed V and J ends, which lost 7 bases and 5 bases, there was a span of 14 bases. The chain's CDR3 is CASNLATGTEAFF. CDR3 DNA: TGTGCCAGCAACCTCGCGACGGGGACTGAAGCTTTCTTT.

At least ten counts were recorded for this clonotype. J is TRBJ1-1 and V is TRBV18; a possible D gene is TRBD1 (5 bases). The CDR3 is made up of 12 amino acids. Per the germline V gene, CDR1 is KGHSH and CDR2 is LQKENI. Trimming removed 5 bases at V and 6 bases at J, with 10 bases between. CDR3 protein: CASSVGVPEAFF. For the CDR3, the DNA is TGTGCCAGCTCAGTGGGGGTCCCTGAAGCTTTCTTT.

This clonotype has just one count. The chain carries TRBV10-3 and TRBJ1-1, with D perhaps matching TRBD1 (6 bases). Germline V gene sequence: CDR1 ENHRY, CDR2 SYGVKD. CDR3 length equals 15 residues. The ends were cut back, 2 bases at V and 5 bases at J, with 15 bases in the middle. The CDR3 nucleotides are TGTGCCATCAGTGAGCTCGAGGGCAGGGGAACTGAAGCTTTCTTT. This encodes CAISELEGRGTEAFF.

This clonotype was counted at least ten times. V usage is TRBV28 and J usage is TRBJ2-7; TRBD1 aligns across 8 bases. J gave up 4 bases and V 6 bases, and 5 bases lay outside the gene matches. Germline lookup yields CDR1 MDHEN and CDR2 SYDVKM. The CDR3 length is 13 residues. The CDR3: CASSLDRAYEQYF. The CDR3 DNA is TGTGCCAGCAGCTTGGACAGGGCGTACGAGCAGTACTTC.

V gene TRBV25-1 combines with J gene TRBJ1-2, with TRBD1 matching over 8 bases. CDR3 size: 15 residues. The V and J ends lost 3 bases and 2 bases, in that order; junction bases with no gene match: 5. Germline V lookup: CDR1 MGHDK, CDR2 SYGVNS. The CDR3 DNA is TGTGCCAGCAGTGACCCCAGACAGGGGAACTATGGCTACACCTTC. This gives the protein CASSDPRQGNYGYTF.

The V call is TRBV5-8, the J call TRBJ2-3; 7 bases agree with TRBD1. The length of the CDR3 is 16 residues. Germline CDR1 SGHTS, CDR2 YDEGEE. J lost 1 base, V lost 3 bases, and 8 bases had no gene match. CDR3 protein: CASSSTGTARTDTQYF. The CDR3 DNA reads TGTGCCAGCAGCTCAACCGGGACAGCTCGCACAGATACGCAGTATTTT.

This clonotype was observed many times. The genes are TRBV10-3 and TRBJ1-2; no reliable D call. The CDR3 extends over 14 amino acids. Germline-derived CDR1 and CDR2 are ENHRY and SYGVKD. Deletions cut 4 bases from V and 3 bases from J, with 12 bases between. The CDR3 nucleotides read TGTGCCATCAGTGGACATACGAGGGACTATGGCTACACCTTC. This sequence encodes CAISGHTRDYGYTF.

The V and J genes are TRBV3-1 and TRBJ2-1; D tentatively fits TRBD1 or TRBD2 (5 bases each). The CDR3 extends over 15 amino acids. CDR1 LGHDT and CDR2 YNNKEL come from the germline V gene (reference sequence). V gave up 3 bases and J gave up 0 bases, with 9 bases separating them. This CDR3 is CASSQGDISYNEQFF. Written as DNA, the CDR3 is TGTGCCAGCAGCCAGGGGGATATCTCCTACAATGAGCAGTTCTTC.

The chain recombines TRBV6-1 with TRBJ1-6; no clear D. Germline lookup yields CDR1 MNHNS and CDR2 SASEGT. This CDR3 region has 13 residues. Trimming pared 0 bases from V and 5 bases from J, leaving 2 bases between. CDR3 residues: CASSEADNSPLHF. CDR3 sequence (DNA): TGTGCCAGCAGTGAAGCTGATAATTCACCCCTCCACTTT.

V gene TRBV5-6 combines with J gene TRBJ2-5; D remains ambiguous. The CDR3 sequence is 13 residues long. CDR1 and CDR2 (germline): SGHDT, YYEEEE. V lost 4 bases, J lost 2 bases, and 9 bases lay in between. This CDR3 is CASSMAVQETQYF. For the CDR3, the DNA is TGTGCCAGCAGCATGGCAGTACAAGAGACCCAGTACTTC.

This clonotype was seen repeatedly, ten times or more. The J gene is TRBJ2-5, the V gene TRBV7-2; 8 nucleotides match TRBD2. The CDR3 has 13 residues. V was clipped by 6 bases and J by 5 bases; unmatched bases: 5. Germline lookup yields CDR1 SGHTA and CDR2 FQGNSA. The DNA of the CDR3 is TGTGCCAGCAGTCAGGGCGGGGGGGAGACCCAGTACTTC. This sequence encodes CASSQGGGETQYF. Looking up the rest from reference TRBV7-2 and TRBJ2-5 gives the full variable domain: GAGVSQSPSNKVTEKGKDVELRCDPISGHTALYWYRQSLGQGLEFLIYFQGNSAPDKSGLPSDRFSAERTGGSVSTLTIQRTQQEDSAVYLCASSQGGGETQYFGPGTRLLVL.